This T cell receptor (beta chain) appears in the sequencing data of a study of shared clonotypes between healthy human individuals. Whole-study results and caveats: It was only blood that was sampled, and tissue repertoires likely differ. The naive CD4 repertoires of a few donors were compared, and roughly 5% of clonotypes were shared.

Remarks on this clone: Its antigen is currently unknown.

This CDR3 is 17 amino acids long. Trimming cost V 3 bases and J 6 bases; bases outside gene matches: 10. Germline V CDR1 and CDR2: SEHNR, FQNEAQ (reference sequence). Study donors comprised healthy, HIV-negative adults devoid of recent acute infection or vaccination. TCRdb's table, derived via immunoSEQ multiplex PCR, lists solely in-frame clones and lacks some. The sample holds around 1.5 million clones, roughly 98% seen once. V gene TRBV7-9 combines with J gene TRBJ1-4, with TRBD1 matching 10 bases. The sequenced material came from naive CD4+ T cells sorted from blood. Stated subset: CD45RA+ positively selected. The TCR originated in a man between 25 and 39 years old in good health. DNA of the CDR3: TGTGCCAGCAGCTTGGGCTTAGGGACAGGGGAGGATGAAAAACTGTTTTTT. Translated: CASSLGLGTGEDEKLFF. The variable domain in full, with the rest retrieved from reference TRBV7-9 and TRBJ1-4, is DTGVSQNPRHKITKRGQNVTFRCDPISEHNRLYWYRQTLGQGPEFLTYFQNEAQLEKSRLLSDRFSAERPKGSFSTLEIQRTEQGDSAMYLCASSLGLGTGEDEKLFFGSGTQLSVL.